The sequence of this T cell receptor beta chain was determined in a study of blood T cell repertoires in COVID-19. The protocol was immunoSEQ multiplex PCR, while the TCRdb copy is restricted to in-frame clones and leaves out a portion. The sample carries 250,000 to 400,000 clones, roughly 90% recorded once. CDR1 is LGHDT, CDR2 YNNKEL, per germline (reference sequence). With 4 bases clipped from V and 4 bases from J, the junction kept 11 bases outside the gene matches. This CDR3 is built from 16 residues. The chain couples TRBV3-1 (or the pseudogene TRBV3-2) to TRBJ2-5, with 8 bases lining up with TRBD2. The sequenced sample consisted of peripheral blood. The origin of this receptor is a young woman with COVID-19, enrolled during active disease. CDR3 residues: CASSRAAGGNRETQYF. The CDR3 region has the DNA TGTGCCAGCAGCCGAGCCGCGGGGGGTAATCGAGAGACCCAGTACTTC.